This TCR beta chain appears in the sequencing data of a study of blood T cell repertoires in COVID-19. The overall study: Both acute and convalescent COVID-19 samples were obtained from the United States, Italy and Spain. PBMCs, B-cell-depleted T cells, or T cells provided the cDNA or gDNA that made up the material.

Germline loops: CDR1 SGHRS, CDR2 YFSETQ. The CDR3 extends over 11 amino acids. The ends lost 3 bases at V and 10 bases at J; junction bases unmatched: 3. Per the authors' pipeline: Counts of nucleated cells, estimated from reference gene primer amplification, were obtained. Sequenced by immunoSEQ multiplex PCR; TCRdb stores in-frame clones only, minus some. That table gives V, J and clone size, and the DNA gave D and trimming. This sample has about 150,000 clones, with under 90% found just once. Worth noting for this clone: Other DNA variants within this sample encode the same CDR3.

Sequencing was performed on peripheral blood. The rearrangement links TRBV5-1 to TRBJ1-1, with 7 bases identical to TRBD1. The sequence derives from a human donor in a cohort sampled during active COVID-19. CDR3 residues: CASSSDRAAFF. CDR3 DNA sequence: TGCGCCAGCAGCTCTGACAGGGCAGCTTTCTTT.